This passage covers 12 T cell receptor beta chains from one sample sequenced in a study of Ad26.COV2.S vaccination and SARS-CoV-2 variants. Treatment in this sample: approximately 18 received Ad26.COV2.S at low or high dose, single or two shots; roughly five received placebo; per-sample allocation not given. Day 63 after the first injection of vaccine or placebo was the sampling time. Data came from immunoSEQ multiplex PCR; TCRdb stores just in-frame clones and leaves some out. This sample has about 350,000 clones, with about 88% found just once. Sample: peripheral blood, taken in a trial of Ad26.COV2.S vaccine versus placebo. The receptors come from a person between 18 and 60 years old who received the Ad26.COV2.S COVID-19 vaccine or a placebo.

The V gene is TRBV19, the J gene TRBJ2-7; 9 bases are shared with TRBD1. With V trimmed by 6 bases and J by 3 bases, 6 bases remained unmatched. Per the germline V gene, CDR1 is LNHDA and CDR2 is SQIVND (reference sequence). CDR3 length equals 14 residues. CDR3 protein: CASSLQGADYEQYF. The DNA of the CDR3 is TGTGCCAGTAGCCTACAGGGGGCCGACTACGAGCAGTACTTC.

The chain combines TRBV25-1 with TRBJ1-5; no clear D gene. The ends were cut back, 1 base at V and 6 bases at J, with 10 bases in the middle. The germline gives CDR1 MGHDK, CDR2 SYGVNS. CDR3 length: 14 residues. The CDR3 loop is CASSESRGTQPQHF. In DNA form, the CDR3 reads TGTGCCAGCAGTGAATCGAGAGGCACTCAGCCCCAGCATTTT.

V is TRBV13 and J is TRBJ2-2, with D possibly TRBD2 on 6 matching bases. Germline V lookup: CDR1 PRHDT, CDR2 FYEKMQ (reference sequence). The CDR3 length is 15 residues. Trimming removed 5 bases at V and 2 bases at J, with 12 bases between. CDR3 sequence (DNA): TGTGCCAGCAGCCCCCAGGGAGGTAACACCGGGGAGCTGTTTTTT. It codes for CASSPQGGNTGELFF.

V gene TRBV9 combines with J gene TRBJ2-7, with 9 bases matching TRBD1. After removal of 0 bases from V and 6 bases from J, the junction contained 10 bases not matched to a gene. This CDR3 is built from 16 residues. The germline gives CDR1 SGDLS, CDR2 YYNGEE. In nucleotides, the CDR3 is TGTGCCAGCAGCGTAGAGGGGGGACAGGGTTCCCTCGAGCAGTACTTC. Encoded protein: CASSVEGGQGSLEQYF.

This chain joins TRBV5-1 and TRBJ2-7; D tentatively fits TRBD1 or TRBD2 (6 bases each). V lost 2 bases and J 6 bases, leaving 18 bases between the germline ends. There are 15 residues in the CDR3. The germline gives CDR1 SGHRS, CDR2 YFSETQ. For the CDR3, the DNA is TGCGCCAGCAGCTTTTCGTTGGATTGGGGGGCCGAGCAGTACTTC. Translating gives CASSFSLDWGAEQYF.

This chain uses TRBV30 with TRBJ2-1; unclear D gene. The CDR3 spans 13 residues. Germline CDR1 GTSNPN, CDR2 SVGIG (reference sequence). Between the trimmed V and J ends, which lost 0 bases and 4 bases, there was a span of 7 bases. The CDR3: CAWSVRLYNEQFF. For the CDR3, the DNA is TGTGCCTGGAGTGTACGTCTATACAATGAGCAGTTCTTC.

V usage is TRBV28 and J usage is TRBJ1-5; D is perhaps TRBD1 (5 bases). Germline values: CDR1 MDHEN, CDR2 SYDVKM. Trimming took 5 bases from V and 0 from J, leaving 11 bases between them. The CDR3 extends over 15 amino acids. The CDR3 DNA is TGTGCCAGCAGTAGGACACTTTATAGCAATCAGCCCCAGCATTTT. This codes for CASSRTLYSNQPQHF.

The chain combines TRBV7-2 with TRBJ2-3; 11 nucleotides match TRBD2. Germline loops: CDR1 SGHTA, CDR2 FQGNSA. The CDR3 extends over 16 amino acids. The junction had 9 bases not matched to a gene; V was cut back by 5 bases and J by 5 bases. The CDR3 DNA reads TGTGCCAGCAGCCGCAGACTAGCGGGGCTCATAGATACGCAGTATTTT. Its translation is CASSRRLAGLIDTQYF.

This rearrangement joins TRBV7-2 to TRBJ2-1; a weak D match, TRBD2 (6 bases). The CDR3 is made up of 15 amino acids. Trimming shortened V by 1 base and J by 3 bases, and 10 bases separated the two germline ends. Germline V gene data show CDR1 as SGHTA and CDR2 as FQGNSA. The CDR3 nucleotides read TGTGCCAGCAGCTTAGACGGGGGTCGCTACAATGAGCAGTTCTTC. This translates into CASSLDGGRYNEQFF.

In its sample, this clone was seen once. The rearrangement links TRBV25-1 to TRBJ1-1; D gene ambiguous. Deletions cut 2 bases from V and 11 bases from J, with 9 bases between. The CDR3 sequence is 11 residues long. Germline CDR1 reads MGHDK; CDR2 reads SYGVNS. The CDR3 DNA is TGTGCCAGCAGTGAACCCGGGGAGGCTTTCTTT. Its translation: CASSEPGEAFF.

In this sample, this clone turned up a few times. The chain is built from TRBV5-6 and TRBJ1-2; D gene uncertain. V lost 0 bases, J lost 6 bases, and 9 bases lay in between. The length of the CDR3 is 13 residues. Germline V lookup: CDR1 SGHDT, CDR2 YYEEEE. This chain's CDR3 is CASSLAGSNGYTF. CDR3 nucleotides: TGTGCCAGCAGCTTGGCAGGTAGTAATGGCTACACCTTC.

V usage is TRBV7-2 and J usage is TRBJ2-7, with 7 bases identical to TRBD2. Trimming at V came to 3 bases and at J to 1 base, leaving 6 bases not matched to a gene. Germline loops: CDR1 SGHTA, CDR2 FQGNSA. CDR3 length equals 15 residues. CDR3 loop: CASSFSGGGSYEQYF. CDR3 sequence (DNA): TGTGCCAGCAGCTTTTCGGGGGGTGGGTCCTACGAGCAGTACTTC.